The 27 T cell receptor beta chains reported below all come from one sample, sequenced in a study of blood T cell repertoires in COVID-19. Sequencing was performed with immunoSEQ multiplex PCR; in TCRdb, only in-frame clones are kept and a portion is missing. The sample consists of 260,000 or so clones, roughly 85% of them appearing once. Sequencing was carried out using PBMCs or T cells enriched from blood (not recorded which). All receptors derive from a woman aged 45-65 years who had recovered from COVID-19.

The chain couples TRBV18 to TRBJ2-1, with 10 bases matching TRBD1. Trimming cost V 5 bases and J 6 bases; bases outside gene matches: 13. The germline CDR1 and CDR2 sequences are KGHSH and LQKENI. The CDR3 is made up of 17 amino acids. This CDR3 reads CASSLPGGTGERNEQFF. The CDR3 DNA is TGTGCCAGCTCATTGCCCGGTGGGACAGGGGAGCGCAATGAGCAGTTCTTC.

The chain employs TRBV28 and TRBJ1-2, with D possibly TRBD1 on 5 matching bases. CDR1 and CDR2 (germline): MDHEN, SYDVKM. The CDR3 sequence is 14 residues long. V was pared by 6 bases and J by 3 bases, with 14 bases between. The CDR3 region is CASSQGTPDYGYTF. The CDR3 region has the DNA TGTGCCAGCAGCCAGGGAACACCCGACTATGGCTACACCTTC.

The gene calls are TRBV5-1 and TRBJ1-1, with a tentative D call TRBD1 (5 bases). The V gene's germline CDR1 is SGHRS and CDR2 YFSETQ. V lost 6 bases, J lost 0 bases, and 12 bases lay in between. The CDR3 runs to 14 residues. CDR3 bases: TGCGCCAGCACCCAGGGCCCCATGAACACTGAAGCTTTCTTT. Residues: CASTQGPMNTEAFF.

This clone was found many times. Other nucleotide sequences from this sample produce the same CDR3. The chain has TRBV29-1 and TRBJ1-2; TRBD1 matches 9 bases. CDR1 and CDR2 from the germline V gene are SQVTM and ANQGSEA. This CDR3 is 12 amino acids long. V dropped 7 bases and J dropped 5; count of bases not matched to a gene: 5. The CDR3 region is CSASGTGYGYTF. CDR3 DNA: TGCAGCGCTTCCGGGACAGGGTATGGCTACACCTTC.

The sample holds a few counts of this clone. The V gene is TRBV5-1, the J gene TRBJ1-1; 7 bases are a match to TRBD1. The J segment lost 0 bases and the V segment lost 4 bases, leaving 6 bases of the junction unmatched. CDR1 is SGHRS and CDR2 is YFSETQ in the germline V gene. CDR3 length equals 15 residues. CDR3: CASSQRQGLNTEAFF. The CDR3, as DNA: TGCGCCAGCAGCCAGAGACAGGGTCTGAACACTGAAGCTTTCTTT. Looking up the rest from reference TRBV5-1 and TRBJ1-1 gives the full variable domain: KAGVTQTPRYLIKTRGQQVTLSCSPISGHRSVSWYQQTPGQGLQFLFEYFSETQRNKGNFPGRFSGRQFSNSRSEMNVSTLELGDSALYLCASSQRQGLNTEAFFGQGTRLTVV.

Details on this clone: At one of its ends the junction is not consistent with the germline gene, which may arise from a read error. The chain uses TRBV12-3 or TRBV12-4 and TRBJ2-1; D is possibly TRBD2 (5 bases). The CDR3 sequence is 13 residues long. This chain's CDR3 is CASSLALINEQFF. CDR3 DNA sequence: TGTGCCAGCAGTCTAGCCCTAATCAATGAGCAGTTCTTC.

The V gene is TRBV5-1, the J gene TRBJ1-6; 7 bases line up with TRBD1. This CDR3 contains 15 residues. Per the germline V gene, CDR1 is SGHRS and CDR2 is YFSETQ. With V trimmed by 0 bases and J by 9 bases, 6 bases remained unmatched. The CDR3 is CASSLGQGVSSPLHF. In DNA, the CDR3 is TGCGCCAGCAGCTTGGGACAGGGTGTTTCTTCACCCCTCCACTTT. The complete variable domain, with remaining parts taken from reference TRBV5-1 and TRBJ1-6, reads KAGVTQTPRYLIKTRGQQVTLSCSPISGHRSVSWYQQTPGQGLQFLFEYFSETQRNKGNFPGRFSGRQFSNSRSEMNVSTLELGDSALYLCASSLGQGVSSPLHFGNGTRLTVT.

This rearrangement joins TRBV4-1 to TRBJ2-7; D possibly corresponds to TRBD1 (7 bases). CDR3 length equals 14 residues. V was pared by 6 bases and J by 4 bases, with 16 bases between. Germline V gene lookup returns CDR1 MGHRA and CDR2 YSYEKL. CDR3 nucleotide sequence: TGCGCCAGCAGTCGACAGGGAGGAGGGTACGAGCAGTACTTC. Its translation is CASSRQGGGYEQYF.

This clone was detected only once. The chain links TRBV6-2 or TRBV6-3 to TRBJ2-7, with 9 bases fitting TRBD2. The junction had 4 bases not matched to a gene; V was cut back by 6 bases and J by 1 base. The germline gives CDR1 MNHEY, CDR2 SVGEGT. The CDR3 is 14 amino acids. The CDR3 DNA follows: TGTGCCAGCAGCAGTAGCGGGAGTTCCTACGAGCAGTACTTC. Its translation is CASSSSGSSYEQYF.

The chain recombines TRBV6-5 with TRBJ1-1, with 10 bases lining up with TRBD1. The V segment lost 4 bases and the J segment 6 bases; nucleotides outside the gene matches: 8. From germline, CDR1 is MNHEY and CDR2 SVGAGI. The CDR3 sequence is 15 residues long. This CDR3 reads CASSSWTGGKAEAFF. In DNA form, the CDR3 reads TGTGCCAGCAGTTCCTGGACAGGGGGAAAAGCTGAAGCTTTCTTT.

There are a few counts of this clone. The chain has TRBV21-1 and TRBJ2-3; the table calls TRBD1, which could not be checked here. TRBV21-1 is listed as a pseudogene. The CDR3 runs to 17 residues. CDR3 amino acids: CASSKSGQGVCTDTQYF. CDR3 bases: TGTGCCAGCAGCAAATCGGGACAGGGCGTGTGTACAGATACGCAGTATTTT.

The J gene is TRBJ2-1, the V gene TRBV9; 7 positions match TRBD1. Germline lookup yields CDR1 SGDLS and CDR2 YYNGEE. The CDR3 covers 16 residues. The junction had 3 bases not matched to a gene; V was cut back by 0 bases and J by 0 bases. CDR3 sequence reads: CASSVAEGASYNEQFF. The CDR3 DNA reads TGTGCCAGCAGCGTAGCCGAGGGGGCCTCCTACAATGAGCAGTTCTTC. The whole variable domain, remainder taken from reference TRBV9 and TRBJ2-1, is DSGVTQTPKHLITATGQRVTLRCSPRSGDLSVYWYQQSLDQGLQFLIQYYNGEERAKGNILERFSAQQFPDLHSELNLSSLELGDSALYFCASSVAEGASYNEQFFGPGTRLTVL.

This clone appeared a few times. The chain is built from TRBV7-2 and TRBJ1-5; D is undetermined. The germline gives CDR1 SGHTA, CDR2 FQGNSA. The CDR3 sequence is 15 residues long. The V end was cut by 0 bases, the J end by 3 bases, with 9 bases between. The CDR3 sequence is CASSLASGYNQPQHF. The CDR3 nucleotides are TGTGCCAGCAGCTTAGCGTCGGGATACAATCAGCCCCAGCATTTT.

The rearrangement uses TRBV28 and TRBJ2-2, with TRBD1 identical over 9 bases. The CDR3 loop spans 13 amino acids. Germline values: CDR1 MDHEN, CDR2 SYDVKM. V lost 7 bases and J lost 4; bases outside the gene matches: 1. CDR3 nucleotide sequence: TGTGCCAGCAAGACAGGGGGCACCGGGGAGCTGTTTTTT. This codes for CASKTGGTGELFF.

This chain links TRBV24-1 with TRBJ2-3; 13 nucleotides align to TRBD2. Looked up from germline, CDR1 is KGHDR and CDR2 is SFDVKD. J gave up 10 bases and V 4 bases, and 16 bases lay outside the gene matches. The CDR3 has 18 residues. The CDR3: CATSEHRTSGGTGDPQYF. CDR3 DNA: TGTGCCACCAGTGAACACCGGACTAGCGGGGGTACTGGTGACCCGCAGTATTTT.

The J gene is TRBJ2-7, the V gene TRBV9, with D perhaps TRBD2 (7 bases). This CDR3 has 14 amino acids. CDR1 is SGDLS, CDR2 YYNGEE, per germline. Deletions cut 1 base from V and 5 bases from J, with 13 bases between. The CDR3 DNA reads TGTGCCAGCAGCGTATCGGGGGGCGCCGACGAGCAGTACTTC. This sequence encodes CASSVSGGADEQYF.

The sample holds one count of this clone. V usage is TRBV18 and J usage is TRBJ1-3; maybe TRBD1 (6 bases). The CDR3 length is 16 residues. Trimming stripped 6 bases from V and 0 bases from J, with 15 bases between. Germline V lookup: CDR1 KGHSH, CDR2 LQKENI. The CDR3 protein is CASSLGQTLSGNTIYF. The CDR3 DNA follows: TGTGCCAGCTCGCTCGGACAGACTCTCTCTGGAAACACCATATATTTT.

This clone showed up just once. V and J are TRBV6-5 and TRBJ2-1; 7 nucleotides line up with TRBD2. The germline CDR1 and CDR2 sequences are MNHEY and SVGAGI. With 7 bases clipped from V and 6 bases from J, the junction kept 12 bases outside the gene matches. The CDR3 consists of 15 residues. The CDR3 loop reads CASINRVSGTNEQFF. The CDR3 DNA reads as TGTGCCAGCATCAACCGGGTCAGCGGGACCAATGAGCAGTTCTTC.

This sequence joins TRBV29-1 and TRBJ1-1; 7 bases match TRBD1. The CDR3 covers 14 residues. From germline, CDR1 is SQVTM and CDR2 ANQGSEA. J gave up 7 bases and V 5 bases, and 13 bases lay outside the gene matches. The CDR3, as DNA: TGCAGCGTTTGCCCCGACAGGGACGCCGGTGAAGCTTTCTTT. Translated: CSVCPDRDAGEAFF.

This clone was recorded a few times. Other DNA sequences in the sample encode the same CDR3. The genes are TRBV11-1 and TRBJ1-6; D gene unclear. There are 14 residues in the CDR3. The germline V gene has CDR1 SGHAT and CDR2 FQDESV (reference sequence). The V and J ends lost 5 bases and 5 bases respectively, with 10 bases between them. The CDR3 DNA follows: TGTGCCAGCAGCCGGACTGGGAATAATTCACCCCTCCACTTT. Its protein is CASSRTGNNSPLHF.

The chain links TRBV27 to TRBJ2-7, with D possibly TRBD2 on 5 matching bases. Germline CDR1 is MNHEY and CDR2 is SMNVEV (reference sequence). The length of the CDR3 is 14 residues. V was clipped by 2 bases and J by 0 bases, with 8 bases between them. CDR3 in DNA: TGTGCCAGCAGTTTACGGGCGGGCTCCTACGAGCAGTACTTC. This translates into CASSLRAGSYEQYF.

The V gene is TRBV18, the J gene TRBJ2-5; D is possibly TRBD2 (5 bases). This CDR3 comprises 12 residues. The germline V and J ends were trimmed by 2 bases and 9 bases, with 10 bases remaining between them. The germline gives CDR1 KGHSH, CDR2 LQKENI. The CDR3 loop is CASSPGVAPQYF. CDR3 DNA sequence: TGTGCCAGCTCACCAGGAGTAGCGCCCCAGTACTTC.

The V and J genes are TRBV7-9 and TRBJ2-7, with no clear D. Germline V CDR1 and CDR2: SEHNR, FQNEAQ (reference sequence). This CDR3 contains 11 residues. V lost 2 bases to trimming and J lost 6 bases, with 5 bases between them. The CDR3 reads CASSLSLEQYF. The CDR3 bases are TGTGCCAGCAGCTTATCTCTCGAGCAGTACTTC.

CDR3 sequence reads: CAWRGLTENYGYTF. The CDR3 DNA reads as TGTGCCTGGAGGGGCCTGACAGAGAACTATGGCTACACCTTC. The gene calls are TRBV30 and TRBJ1-2; D possibly corresponds to TRBD1 (5 bases). V lost 3 bases and J lost 2, with 13 bases in between. CDR1 is GTSNPN and CDR2 is SVGIG in the germline V gene (reference sequence). The length of the CDR3 is 14 residues. Together with reference TRBV30 and TRBJ1-2, the CDR3 gives the full variable domain: SQTIHQWPATLVQPVGSPLSLECTVEGTSNPNLYWYRQAAGRGLQLLFYSVGIGQISSEVPQNLSASRPQDRQFILSSKKLLLSDSGFYLCAWRGLTENYGYTFGSGTRLTVV.

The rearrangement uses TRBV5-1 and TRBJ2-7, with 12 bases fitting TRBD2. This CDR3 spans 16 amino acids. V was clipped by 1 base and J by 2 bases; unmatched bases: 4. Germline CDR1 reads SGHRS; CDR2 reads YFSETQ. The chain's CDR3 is CASSLTSGRTPYEQYF. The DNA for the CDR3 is TGCGCCAGCAGCTTGACTAGCGGGAGGACCCCCTACGAGCAGTACTTC.

As DNA, the CDR3 is TGCGCCAGCAGTGATCCGGGATCGCCGGTAGATACGCAGTATTTT. This encodes CASSDPGSPVDTQYF. The chain carries TRBV10-1 and TRBJ2-3; tentative D call: TRBD2 (5 bases). V was cut by 3 bases and J by 5 bases, with 15 bases left in between. This CDR3 is built from 15 residues. Germline CDR1 and CDR2: WNHNN and SYGVQD (reference sequence).

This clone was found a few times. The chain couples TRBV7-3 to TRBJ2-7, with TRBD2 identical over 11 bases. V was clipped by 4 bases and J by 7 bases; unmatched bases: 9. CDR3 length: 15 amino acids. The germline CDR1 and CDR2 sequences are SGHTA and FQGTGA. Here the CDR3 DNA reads TGTGCCAGCAGCTCTAACGGACTAGCGGGTGAGGAGCAGTACTTC. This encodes CASSSNGLAGEEQYF.